A selection of T cell receptor beta chains follows, all from one sample in a study of cytomegalovirus exposure and HLA in healthy donors. Here immunoSEQ multiplex PCR was the method, and the copy in TCRdb shows in-frame clones only, minus some. The sample includes over 150,000 clones, around 86% seen only once; the top ten take around 6%. Material for sequencing was PBMCs. These receptors all come from a woman aged 50 to 60 in good health and CMV-seropositive. Both conserved end residues are part of each CDR3. The order of the fields is CDR3 protein, CDR3 length, V gene, D gene. The D gene is left open where the match is weak.

CDR3 protein: CASSLTQAYNEQFF; CDR3 length: 14; V gene: TRBV7-3; D gene: NA
CDR3 protein: CASSLGSVKSFSSGNTIYF; CDR3 length: 19; V gene: TRBV7-8; D gene: NA
CDR3 protein: CASSRVAGTGGEQYF; CDR3 length: 15; V gene: TRBV28; D gene: TRBD1
CDR3 protein: CASSAFGGDGSGEQYF; CDR3 length: 16; V gene: TRBV9; D gene: NA
CDR3 protein: CSVGLAGGYEQYF; CDR3 length: 13; V gene: TRBV29-1; D gene: TRBD2
CDR3 protein: CSVAQATPKTQYF; CDR3 length: 13; V gene: TRBV29-1; D gene: NA
CDR3 protein: CASNSGTGDAGELFF; CDR3 length: 15; V gene: TRBV9; D gene: TRBD1
CDR3 protein: CASTPLPDRTSGANVLTF; CDR3 length: 18; V gene: TRBV28; D gene: NA
CDR3 protein: CASSPNLAGAGDTQYF; CDR3 length: 16; V gene: TRBV18; D gene: TRBD2
CDR3 protein: CASRGQGASNTEAFF; CDR3 length: 15; V gene: TRBV6-1; D gene: TRBD1
CDR3 protein: CASSSGQGFNEQYF; CDR3 length: 14; V gene: TRBV2; D gene: TRBD1
CDR3 protein: CASTRGAGVNEQFF; CDR3 length: 14; V gene: TRBV7-2; D gene: NA
CDR3 protein: CSARGADTQYF; CDR3 length: 11; V gene: TRBV29-1; D gene: NA
CDR3 protein: CASSSLRGSGSTDTQYF; CDR3 length: 17; V gene: TRBV7-6; D gene: NA
CDR3 protein: CSATSGHNEQFF; CDR3 length: 12; V gene: TRBV29-1; D gene: TRBD2
CDR3 protein: CASSLGGGPETQYF; CDR3 length: 14; V gene: TRBV7-6; D gene: NA
CDR3 protein: CASSLGGGNEQYF; CDR3 length: 13; V gene: TRBV7-9; D gene: TRBD2
CDR3 protein: CASSPRDRVQPQHF; CDR3 length: 14; V gene: TRBV6-1; D gene: TRBD1
CDR3 protein: CSSSRGTEVVYEQYF; CDR3 length: 15; V gene: TRBV7-9; D gene: TRBD1
CDR3 protein: CAPARVSTDTQYF; CDR3 length: 13; V gene: TRBV7-2; D gene: NA
CDR3 protein: CASSLGAGDEQYF; CDR3 length: 13; V gene: TRBV13; D gene: NA
CDR3 protein: CASRNSNPTGRTEAFF; CDR3 length: 16; V gene: TRBV6-6; D gene: TRBD1
CDR3 protein: CASSPSQGANEKLFF; CDR3 length: 15; V gene: TRBV5-1; D gene: NA